This TCR beta chain was recorded in a study of blood T cell repertoires in COVID-19. Study details: T cells, B-cell-depleted T cells, or PBMCs supplied cDNA or gDNA.

CDR3 length equals 15 residues. V gave up 3 bases and J gave up 0 bases, with 6 bases separating them. CDR1 is MNHNS and CDR2 is SASEGT in the germline V gene. How the authors handled the data: Amplification of reference gene primers was used by the study to estimate nucleated cell counts. The repertoire was sequenced with immunoSEQ multiplex PCR; TCRdb's copy has only in-frame clones and lacks some. That table supplies the V and J calls and clone size; D and trimming were determined from the DNA. This table has around 240,000 clones, around 89% appearing once. The chain carries TRBV6-1 and TRBJ1-6; no clear D gene. Sequenced sample: PBMCs or T cells enriched from blood (not recorded which). This sequence originates from a man in his forties or fifties who had been exposed to COVID-19. This CDR3 is CASSEGTSYNSPLHF. In DNA form, the CDR3 reads TGTGCCAGCAGTGAGGGCACCTCCTATAATTCACCCCTCCACTTT.